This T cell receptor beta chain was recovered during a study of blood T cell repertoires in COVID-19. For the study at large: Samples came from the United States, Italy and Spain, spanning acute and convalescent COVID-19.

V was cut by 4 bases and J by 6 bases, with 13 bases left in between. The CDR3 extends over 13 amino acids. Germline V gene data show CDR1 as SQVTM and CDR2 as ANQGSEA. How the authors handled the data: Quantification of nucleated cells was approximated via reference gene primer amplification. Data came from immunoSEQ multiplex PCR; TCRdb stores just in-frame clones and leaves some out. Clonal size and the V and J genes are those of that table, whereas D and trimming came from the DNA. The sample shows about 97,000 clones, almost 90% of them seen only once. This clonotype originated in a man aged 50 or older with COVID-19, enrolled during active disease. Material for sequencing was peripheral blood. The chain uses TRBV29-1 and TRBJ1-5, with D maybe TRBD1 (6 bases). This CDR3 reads CSVAAGVGQPQHF. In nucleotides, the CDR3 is TGCAGCGTTGCTGCAGGGGTTGGTCAGCCCCAGCATTTT.